This is a list of T cell receptor beta chains from one sample in a study of T-cell reconstitution after alpha-beta-depleted transplantation in children. TCRdb reprocessed the PCR reads via MiXCR and lists one record per CDR3 protein. Of about 900,000 distinct CDR3 sequences detected, about 29% appear once; the ten largest clones hold approximately 30%. This material consisted of PBMCs, mostly from graft donor cells, taken 360 days after TCRalphabeta/CD19-depleted stem cell transplant. These receptor sequences come from a boy in the first two years of life who had a stem cell transplant for SCID, so the T cells may come from the graft donor. The CDR3 runs from the conserved cysteine through the conserved F or W. Each record gives: clone size, V gene, J gene, D gene, CDR3 protein, CDR3 DNA. The D gene is left open where the match is weak. The size field is filled for only some rows; it gives once, few, many or a size class.

few,TRBV20-1,TRBJ2-7,.,CSARAPVGAYEQYF,TGCAGTGCTAGAGCCCCGGTCGGGGCCTACGAGCAGTACTTC
.,TRBV15,TRBJ2-1,.,CATSRVGTPRGNNEQFF,TGTGCCACCAGCAGAGTGGGAACCCCCCGGGGCAACAATGAGCAGTTCTTC
.,TRBV4-3,TRBJ1-1,.,CASSQVHGGANTEAFF,TGCGCCAGCAGCCAAGTTCACGGGGGGGCGAACACTGAAGCTTTCTTT
few,TRBV12-3/TRBV12-4,TRBJ1-1,.,CASQLGELNTEAFF,TGTGCCAGTCAGTTAGGGGAGTTGAACACTGAAGCTTTCTTT
.,TRBV15,TRBJ2-1,.,CATRQESSYNEQFF,TGTGCCACCCGACAGGAGAGCTCCTACAATGAGCAGTTCTTC
.,TRBV5-1,TRBJ2-5,TRBD1,CASSSPGQGSRETQYF,TGCGCCAGCAGCTCCCCGGGACAGGGATCTCGGGAGACCCAGTACTTC
.,TRBV15,TRBJ2-7,.,CATSSEIPGRHEQYF,TGTGCCACCAGCAGTGAAATCCCAGGGCGCCACGAGCAGTACTTC
.,TRBV5-1,TRBJ1-1,.,CASSPSGTLNTEAFF,TGCGCCAGCAGCCCATCCGGGACACTGAACACTGAAGCTTTCTTT
few,TRBV27,TRBJ2-7,.,CASSFLRVGHSYEQYF,TGTGCCAGCAGTTTCCTCCGAGTCGGACACTCCTACGAGCAGTACTTC
.,TRBV5-6,TRBJ1-1,.,CASSLTWATEAFF,TGTGCCAGCAGCCTTACTTGGGCCACTGAAGCTTTCTTT
.,TRBV3-1,TRBJ2-1,TRBD2,CASSQVSLAGGRTNEQFF,TGTGCCAGCAGCCAAGTTTCTCTAGCGGGGGGGAGGACCAATGAGCAGTTCTTC
.,TRBV15,TRBJ2-3,.,CATSFSAGATDTQYF,TGTGCCACCAGTTTTTCCGCGGGGGCCACAGATACGCAGTATTTT
few,TRBV4-2,TRBJ1-1,.,CASSQDSSGDAEAFF,TGTGCCAGCAGCCAAGATTCTTCGGGGGATGCTGAAGCTTTCTTT
many,TRBV7-2,TRBJ2-1,TRBD2,CASSLGDYYNEQFF,TGTGCCAGCAGCTTAGGGGACTATTACAATGAGCAGTTCTTC
.,TRBV4-3,TRBJ1-5,.,CASSQDERGQPQHF,TGCGCCAGCAGCCAAGATGAACGTGGTCAGCCCCAGCATTTT
few,TRBV18,TRBJ2-7,.,CASSIRTETYEQYF,TGTGCCAGCTCAATTAGGACCGAGACCTACGAGCAGTACTTC
.,TRBV20-1,TRBJ2-4,TRBD2,CSAREGTSGLGLAKNIQYF,TGCAGTGCTAGGGAAGGGACTAGCGGCTTAGGCCTAGCCAAAAACATTCAGTACTTC
many,TRBV5-1,TRBJ2-3,.,CASSLGQSTDTQYF,TGCGCCAGCAGCTTGGGACAGAGCACAGATACGCAGTATTTT
few,TRBV6-2/TRBV6-3,TRBJ1-1,TRBD1,CASQQGTTEAFF,TGTGCCAGCCAACAGGGGACCACTGAAGCTTTCTTT
.,TRBV10-3,TRBJ2-5,TRBD1,CATGTDLQETQYF,TGTGCCACCGGGACAGACCTACAAGAGACCCAGTACTTC
few,TRBV4-3,TRBJ2-7,.,CASSQVVMPYEQYF,TGCGCCAGCAGCCAAGTAGTAATGCCCTACGAGCAGTACTTC
.,TRBV7-9,TRBJ2-1,.,CASSPPNRGLNEQFF,TGTGCCAGCAGCCCCCCCAATCGGGGACTCAATGAGCAGTTCTTC
few,TRBV30,TRBJ1-1,.,CAWSWGGPEAFF,TGTGCCTGGAGTTGGGGGGGCCCTGAAGCTTTCTTT
few,TRBV11-2,TRBJ1-4,.,CASSLGMGSAGLAEKLFF,TGTGCCAGCAGCTTAGGTATGGGGTCAGCAGGGCTGGCTGAAAAACTGTTTTTT
few,TRBV20-1,TRBJ1-1,.,CSARDSGVGTEAFF,TGCAGTGCTAGAGATTCAGGGGTTGGAACTGAAGCTTTCTTT
.,TRBV5-1,TRBJ2-1,.,CASSLDGNAYNEQFF,TGCGCCAGCAGCTTGGACGGGAATGCCTACAATGAGCAGTTCTTC